The source of this T cell receptor beta chain is a study of T cell responses to AZD1222 COVID-19 vaccine. CDR3 size: 14 residues. Trimming cost V 0 bases and J 7 bases, with 12 bases left between them. Germline CDR1 reads LGHDT; CDR2 reads YNNKEL (reference sequence). The data were produced by immunoSEQ multiplex PCR, yet TCRdb's version contains in-frame clones alone and is incomplete. Of roughly 120,000 clones listed, approximately 88% were seen once; the top ten hold roughly 3.9%. The J gene is TRBJ2-5, the V gene TRBV3-1 (or the pseudogene TRBV3-2); D call uncertain. The specimen comprised peripheral blood, sampled on day 0 of AZD1222 vaccination. The TCR comes from an adult in good health. CDR3 sequence (DNA): TGTGCCAGCAGCCAAGATTTAGGCCTTAGGACCCAGTACTTC. Translated, it gives CASSQDLGLRTQYF.